This T cell receptor (beta chain) appears in the sequencing data of a study of CD8 T cells in Susac syndrome. CDR1 and CDR2 from the germline V gene are SGHTA and FQGNSA. This CDR3 region has 13 residues. Trimming took 4 bases from V and 9 from J; bases not matched to a gene: 6. Random hexamers were used to reverse transcribe an amount of roughly 0.45 to 1 ug RNA. A single record per CDR3 protein comes from TCRdb applying MiXCR to the immunoSEQ multiplex PCR reads. The table records 150,000 to 200,000 distinct CDR3 sequences, less than 95% of them present only once. What was sequenced was CD4+ T cells from PBMCs. This TCR was sampled from a human donor in good health. This chain joins TRBV7-2 and TRBJ2-4; 7 positions agree with TRBD2. The CDR3 region has the DNA TGTGCCAGCAGCTCTAAGCGGGACGCCATTCAGTACTTC. Amino acids: CASSSKRDAIQYF.